Below are 27 T cell receptor beta chains sequenced from a single sample in a study of T-cell memory formation after mild COVID-19. TCRdb re-analysed the 5' RACE reads in MiXCR, keeping a single row per CDR3 protein. Among hundreds of thousands of distinct CDR3 sequences listed, 25% to 30% were seen once. Sequencing was carried out using PBMCs or a T cell subset sorted from them (not recorded which). These receptors came from an adult woman who had mild COVID-19 (a few samples of this study predate the infection). Cell type and time point are not known.

This rearrangement joins TRBV7-9 to TRBJ2-4; no clear D gene. V lost 5 bases and J lost 0, with 14 bases in between. The CDR3 has 16 amino acids. Germline-derived CDR1 and CDR2 are SEHNR and FQNEAQ (reference sequence). The CDR3 reads CASSTNRPTAKNIQYF. CDR3 DNA: TGTGCCAGCAGCACAAACAGACCGACAGCCAAAAACATTCAGTACTTC.

This clonotype came up a few times. The CDR3 is CASSEDRANTEAFF. As DNA, the CDR3 is TGTGCCAGTAGTGAGGACAGGGCGAACACTGAAGCTTTCTTT. The chain is built from TRBV19 and TRBJ1-1; TRBD1 aligns across 8 bases. The CDR3 runs to 14 residues. Germline V gene data show CDR1 as LNHDA and CDR2 as SQIVND (reference sequence). V lost 5 bases to trimming and J lost 1 base; unmatched junction nucleotides: 3.

The V call is TRBV5-1, the J call TRBJ1-1; D is perhaps TRBD1 (5 bases). The CDR3 spans 13 residues. V lost 4 bases to trimming and J lost 6 bases, with 13 bases between them. Germline V gene data show CDR1 as SGHRS and CDR2 as YFSETQ. CDR3: CASSRGRSAEAFF. For the CDR3, the DNA is TGCGCCAGCAGCCGGGGACGATCGGCTGAAGCTTTCTTT.

This clonotype was seen many times. V usage is TRBV11-2 and J usage is TRBJ2-2; 11 nucleotides agree with TRBD2. The CDR3 runs 16 residues. Germline-derived CDR1 and CDR2 are SGHAT and FQNNGV. The ends lost 4 bases at V and 2 bases at J; junction bases unmatched: 3. The DNA for the CDR3 is TGTGCCAGCAGCTCGGGACTAGCGGCTAACACCGGGGAGCTGTTTTTT. This sequence encodes CASSSGLAANTGELFF. Full variable domain (missing parts from reference TRBV11-2 and TRBJ2-2): EAGVAQSPRYKIIEKRQSVAFWCNPISGHATLYWYQQILGQGPKLLIQFQNNGVVDDSQLPKDRFSAERLKGVDSTLKIQPAKLEDSAVYLCASSSGLAANTGELFFGEGSRLTVL.

This sequence joins TRBV7-3 and TRBJ2-1, with 12 bases identical to TRBD2. Germline values: CDR1 SGHTA, CDR2 FQGTGA. The J segment lost 4 bases and the V segment lost 5 bases, leaving 6 bases of the junction unmatched. The CDR3 length is 16 residues. CDR3 sequence: CASSLAGGRGYNEQFF. The CDR3 nucleotides read TGTGCCAGCAGCCTAGCGGGAGGGCGAGGGTACAATGAGCAGTTCTTC. Drawing the rest from reference TRBV7-3 and TRBJ2-1, the complete variable domain is GAGVSQTPSNKVTEKGKYVELRCDPISGHTALYWYRQSLGQGPEFLIYFQGTGAADDSGLPNDRFFAVRPEGSVSTLKIQRTERGDSAVYLCASSLAGGRGYNEQFFGPGTRLTVL.

There are a few counts of this clonotype. This chain connects TRBV30 to TRBJ2-3; D is unresolved. V gave up 2 bases and J gave up 0 bases, with 3 bases separating them. The CDR3 is 12 residues long. Per germline, CDR1 GTSNPN and CDR2 SVGIG (reference sequence). The chain's CDR3 is CAWSPSTDTQYF. The CDR3 region has the DNA TGTGCCTGGAGTCCGAGCACAGATACGCAGTATTTT.

This clonotype was seen many times. CDR3 protein: CASSPYTGELFF. Written as DNA, the CDR3 is TGTGCCAGCAGCCCCTACACCGGGGAGCTGTTTTTT. The chain recombines TRBV3-1 with TRBJ2-2; D unresolved. Germline CDR1 and CDR2: LGHDT and YNNKEL (reference sequence). This CDR3 is built from 12 residues. Trimming removed 4 bases from V and 3 bases from J, with 3 bases in between.

V and J are TRBV7-2 and TRBJ2-1; D perhaps matches TRBD2 (5 bases). Germline V gives CDR1 SGHTA, CDR2 FQGNSA. The ends were cut back, 5 bases at V and 0 bases at J, with 26 bases in the middle. CDR3 length: 20 residues. The CDR3, as DNA: TGTGCCAGCAGCGGGGTCCGGGTAGTGACGGTTGGGAGCTCCTACAATGAGCAGTTCTTC. Its translation: CASSGVRVVTVGSSYNEQFF.

The CDR3 bases are TGCAGTGCTCCAGGGACTAGCGGGACCGGCTCCTACAATGAGCAGTTCTTC. Translating gives CSAPGTSGTGSYNEQFF. The rearrangement joins TRBV20-1 to TRBJ2-1; 13 nucleotides agree with TRBD2. This CDR3 is 17 amino acids long. With 5 bases clipped from V and 0 bases from J, the junction kept 7 bases outside the gene matches. The germline gives CDR1 DFQATT, CDR2 SNEGSKA (reference sequence).

V is TRBV6-5 and J is TRBJ1-1; D possibly corresponds to TRBD1 (5 bases). This CDR3 has 18 residues. The germline CDR1 and CDR2 sequences are MNHEY and SVGAGI. The germline V and J ends were trimmed by 0 bases and 2 bases, with 19 bases remaining between them. CDR3 nucleotide sequence: TGTGCCAGCAGTTACTCGTACTCGCAGGGTAGGGGTAACACTGAAGCTTTCTTT. Its protein product is CASSYSYSQGRGNTEAFF.

This clonotype came up once. The chain carries TRBV21-1 and TRBJ2-3. TRBV21-1 represents a pseudogene. The CDR3 has 16 residues. The CDR3 coding sequence is TGTGCCAGCAGCCCGGTATCGGGGGTGAGCACAGATACGCAGTATTTT. Its translation is CASSPVSGVSTDTQYF.

This clonotype was counted between two and nine times. The chain links TRBV25-1 to TRBJ2-5; D is uncertain. The V gene lost 3 bases and the J gene lost 1 base, with 9 bases spanning the gap. The CDR3 totals 14 residues. Germline V gene sequence: CDR1 MGHDK, CDR2 SYGVNS. CDR3 amino acids: CASSDLASQETQYF. The CDR3 DNA reads as TGTGCCAGCAGTGATTTGGCAAGCCAAGAGACCCAGTACTTC.

This clonotype was picked up a small number of times. This rearrangement joins TRBV12-3 or TRBV12-4 to TRBJ2-5, with 11 bases fitting TRBD1. V lost 5 bases, J lost 5 bases, and 7 bases stayed unmatched. The CDR3 contains 15 residues. CDR3 sequence (DNA): TGTGCCAGCAGTGTAGAGGGACAGGGGGATGAGACCCAGTACTTC. It translates to CASSVEGQGDETQYF.

This clonotype was found a few times. The chain carries TRBV3-1 and TRBJ2-1; 15 positions match TRBD2. V gave up 4 bases and J gave up 7 bases; unmatched junction bases: 5. CDR3 size: 16 residues. Germline V gives CDR1 LGHDT, CDR2 YNNKEL (reference sequence). The CDR3 DNA sequence: TGTGCCAGCAGCCCCGGACTAGCGGGAGGGGGGAATGAGCAGTTCTTC. This codes for CASSPGLAGGGNEQFF.

This chain connects TRBV7-6 to TRBJ2-7, with TRBD1 as a possible D gene (7 bases). The CDR3 has 14 residues. Germline V gene data show CDR1 as SGHVS and CDR2 as FNYEAQ. Trimming took off 6 bases at V and 1 base at J, with 13 bases between the two ends. The CDR3 here is CASSSQGGSYEQYF. In DNA form, the CDR3 reads TGTGCCAGCAGTTCTCAGGGGGGTTCCTACGAGCAGTACTTC.

The chain uses TRBV15 and TRBJ2-5; D might be TRBD1 (7 bases). V gave up 0 bases and J gave up 5 bases, with 16 bases separating them. Germline lookup yields CDR1 LNHNV and CDR2 YYDKDF (reference sequence). The CDR3 runs 16 residues. The DNA of the CDR3 is TGTGCCACCAGCAGAGATCTCCACGCAGGGGGGGAGACCCAGTACTTC. This encodes CATSRDLHAGGETQYF.

This clonotype was seen a handful of times. The chain employs TRBV29-1 and TRBJ2-5, with D tentatively TRBD1 (5 bases). Germline V gene lookup returns CDR1 SQVTM and CDR2 ANQGSEA. Deletions cut 3 bases from V and 4 bases from J, with 12 bases between. The length of the CDR3 is 13 residues. The CDR3 bases are TGCAGCGTTGAGCCACAGGTTATAGAGACCCAGTACTTC. This codes for CSVEPQVIETQYF.

In its sample, this clonotype was seen many times. V usage is TRBV3-1 and J usage is TRBJ2-7; 10 positions agree with TRBD1. Germline trimming cut 1 base from V and 9 bases from J; bases unmatched to any gene: 9. Germline V gene lookup returns CDR1 LGHDT and CDR2 YNNKEL (reference sequence). The CDR3 runs 15 residues. CDR3 sequence (DNA): TGTGCCAGCAGCCAAGCCGGGACAGGGGCGAGAGGGCAGTACTTC. This codes for CASSQAGTGARGQYF.

The chain employs TRBV7-6 and TRBJ1-1, with 8 positions matching TRBD1. V shed 0 bases, J shed 4 bases, and the junction held 1 base outside the gene matches. CDR1 is SGHVS, CDR2 FNYEAQ, per germline. This CDR3 contains 14 residues. DNA for the CDR3: TGTGCCAGCAGCTTAGCGGGACAGGTCACTGAAGCTTTCTTT. It yields the protein CASSLAGQVTEAFF.

The chain has TRBV29-1 and TRBJ2-1, with D tentatively TRBD2 (5 bases). Between the trimmed V and J ends, which lost 2 bases and 6 bases, there was a span of 8 bases. CDR3 length: 12 residues. The germline CDR1 and CDR2 sequences are SQVTM and ANQGSEA. As DNA, the CDR3 is TGCAGCGTTGAACCTAGCATCAATGAGCAGTTCTTC. It specifies CSVEPSINEQFF.

This clonotype occurred a few times. This rearrangement joins TRBV13 to TRBJ2-3, with D possibly matching TRBD1 (5 bases). Germline CDR1 PRHDT, CDR2 FYEKMQ (reference sequence). The CDR3 runs 15 residues. V lost 4 bases to trimming and J lost 6 bases, with 17 bases between them. The CDR3 DNA sequence: TGTGCCAGCAGCTCTCAGACAGTTAGGGCGGATACGCAGTATTTT. Its translation: CASSSQTVRADTQYF.

The rearrangement links TRBV4-3 to TRBJ1-4; no clear D gene. The V end lost 0 bases, the J end lost 4 bases, and 9 bases lay between the germline ends. Germline values: CDR1 LGHNA, CDR2 YSLEER. CDR3 length equals 15 residues. The CDR3 protein is CASSQESHLNEKLFF. DNA of the CDR3: TGCGCCAGCAGCCAAGAAAGCCACCTTAATGAAAAACTGTTTTTT.

This chain uses TRBV11-2 with TRBJ1-1, with 10 bases identical to TRBD1. The germline CDR1 and CDR2 sequences are SGHAT and FQNNGV. The CDR3 runs to 20 residues. The V and J ends lost 1 base and 11 bases, in that order; junction bases with no gene match: 25. CDR3 sequence: CASSLGRQGAFSPFALGAFF. The CDR3 nucleotides read TGTGCCAGCAGCTTAGGGAGACAGGGGGCGTTTAGTCCCTTCGCGCTTGGGGCTTTCTTT.

The chain uses TRBV6-2 or TRBV6-3 and TRBJ2-3; TRBD2 agrees at 7 bases. Germline CDR1 reads MNHEY; CDR2 reads SVGEGT. The CDR3 contains 16 residues. V lost 2 bases to trimming and J lost 14 bases; unmatched junction nucleotides: 19. CDR3 coding DNA: TGTGCCAGCAGTTACCGACATTTTGTTGGCGGGAGTGGTGTGTATTTT. It specifies CASSYRHFVGGSGVYF.

The V call is TRBV7-2, the J call TRBJ1-2; weak D call: TRBD1 (5 bases). V was clipped by 5 bases and J by 5 bases, with 18 bases between them. The CDR3 loop spans 15 amino acids. Germline V CDR1 and CDR2: SGHTA, FQGNSA. CDR3 in DNA: TGTGCCAGCAGCCCAAGCGCGGGGTCAGGGTATGGCTACACCTTC. Translating it yields CASSPSAGSGYGYTF.

In its sample, this clonotype was seen a few times. The rearrangement uses TRBV7-2 and TRBJ2-1, with D perhaps matching TRBD1 (6 bases). This CDR3 region has 14 residues. Germline CDR1 reads SGHTA; CDR2 reads FQGNSA. Trimming removed 5 bases from V and 10 bases from J, with 18 bases in between. In DNA, the CDR3 is TGTGCCAGCAGCCAACCTCTCCGGACAGCCGAGCAGTTCTTC. It specifies CASSQPLRTAEQFF.

J is TRBJ1-5 and V is TRBV5-5; no clear D gene. The CDR3 length is 17 residues. Germline V gives CDR1 SGHKS, CDR2 YYEKEE (reference sequence). V lost 0 bases, J lost 3 bases, and 16 bases lay in between. CDR3 sequence (DNA): TGTGCCAGCAGCTTGGGCTTGTTCAGGAGCCTCAATCAGCCCCAGCATTTT. Encoded protein: CASSLGLFRSLNQPQHF.